The sequence of this TCR beta chain was determined in a study of early T cells in non-severe SARS-CoV-2 infection. In the study overall: From unsorted whole blood, bulk RNA was sequenced, and the chains remained unpaired. Broader study findings: The VDJdb matching leaned toward anti-spike CD8 responses and overlooked private and CD4 specificities.

Each cDNA molecule carried a unique molecular identifier. TCRdb redid the calling of the 5' RACE reads with MiXCR, one entry per CDR3 protein. The sample lists 55,000 or so distinct CDR3 sequences; 6.2% were seen once. Germline CDR1 and CDR2: SQVTM and ANQGSEA. The CDR3 spans 14 residues. Trimming left V 3 bases short and J 4 bases short, with 13 bases between. Comments on this clonotype: The antigen is undetermined.

The V and J genes are TRBV29-1 and TRBJ1-5; D is uncertain. The receptor was derived from an adult who was a healthcare worker with PCR-confirmed SARS-CoV-2 infection or an uninfected control (not recorded which). Sequencing input: whole blood. CDR3: CSVEYERRNQPQHF. In nucleotides, the CDR3 is TGCAGCGTTGAGTATGAGCGGCGGAATCAGCCCCAGCATTTT.